This section outlines one T cell receptor (beta chain) sequence together with its context. This clone counts as medium-sized (0.01 to 0.1%). The antigen it binds to is not known. The input lacks base qualities; no much larger clone sits a single base away. Using bias-controlled multiplex PCR with the immunoSEQ v3 hsTCRB kit, the TCR beta CDR3 regions were amplified from genomic DNA. TCR libraries were sequenced on an Illumina NextSeq 500 to about 2.1 million read pairs for survey level or roughly 5-6.5 million for deep level. Per the source publication's procedure: Clonality was reported by immunoSEQ Analyzer software, which also assigned V, D and J genes and filtered out non-productive sequences. Repertoires were compared using productive Simpson clonality and Morisita overlap index of productive TRB rearrangements between infused TIL and blood. For each clone in blood, the absolute clonotype count was estimated by multiplying the lymphocyte count by the CD3+ fraction and by the clone's productive frequency. TCRdb limited this immuneACCESS table to in-frame rearrangements with V and J called. A share of clones is missing; checked studies link under half to unresolved V genes, and the rest is unexplained. That table supplies the V and J calls and clone size; D and trimming were determined from the DNA. The table for this sample lists about 52,000 clones; roughly 85% of them were counted only once. Jointly, the top ten make up 4.8% of the sample.

V is pruned by 1 base and J by 5 bases, leaving 14 bases of the junction without a gene match. The CDR3 has 17 amino acids, counting the end cysteine and phenylalanine. CDR3 DNA only is kept here, 51 bases in frame from base 1. Looking up the germline V gene yields CDR1 SGHAT and CDR2 FQNNGV. The time point tag for this specimen amounts to: pre-treatment sample, taken before nivolumab and TIL therapy. Between late 2017 and 2020, a dual-center phase I trial enrolled adults who had stage 4 NSCLC. The samples were drawn from an open-label, single-arm phase I trial testing tumor-infiltrating lymphocyte therapy combined with nivolumab in advanced non-small cell lung cancer. Blood mononuclear cells were isolated from EDTA tubes by Ficoll gradient and were snap-frozen as pellets, and DNA was extracted with a Qiagen mini-prep kit. This specimen comes from a study of TIL therapy for anti-PD-1-resistant metastatic lung cancer (dated by TCRdb to 2020 to 2022). As for the study more broadly: Tumors were collected before any PD-1/PD-L1 blockade, after which patients were given nivolumab, and patients who progressed were given lymphodepletion, an infusion of expanded TIL and IL-2. Tumor and peripheral blood T cell receptor beta sequencing was used to track clonotypes across tumor, expanded TIL product and serial blood samples. Enrolled patients had a median age of about 53 years (range 38-75) and a median tumor PD-L1 proportion score of approximately 6%. Most of the cohort had lung adenocarcinoma, including a few EGFR-mutant tumors and two ALK-rearranged tumors, and half of the patients were either current or former smokers. A median non-synonymous tumor mutation burden of under 1.9 mutations per megabase was determined across the cohort by whole-exome sequencing.

The full study reports these points: The cohort was highly selected, including more treatment-naive, never-smoker and oncogene-addicted patients than is typical, which limits generalizability. Infused TIL clonotypes partially replaced the baseline peripheral repertoire then decayed over months, with no apparent association between persistence and response. The study protocol defined all tumor marker inferences as exploratory.

The rearranged chain carries TRBV11-2 and TRBJ2-7; 7 junctional bases match TRBD2. The TCR comes from a woman aged 25-85 years with non-small cell lung cancer. The sample in question was blood, obtained at baseline. In nucleotide form, the sequence is TGTGCCAGCAGCTTAGTCCTAGGGCCGGGAGGTTTGGACGAGCAGTACTTC. This codes for CASSLVLGPGGLDEQYF.